The next 3 T cell receptor beta chains were all read from a single sample in a study of T cells after yellow fever vaccination. Each CDR3 protein gets one entry after TCRdb re-called the 5' RACE reads with MiXCR. The table lists 350,000 to 450,000 distinct CDR3 sequences, around 20% of them singletons. The sequencing used PBMCs, collected before the yellow fever booster vaccination. These receptors all come from a man younger than 35 who received the YFV17D yellow fever vaccine.

This clonotype was detected a few times. This chain links TRBV20-1 with TRBJ1-1; no firm D call. CDR3 length: 13 amino acids. V gave up 4 bases and J gave up 0 bases, with 9 bases separating them. Looked up from germline, CDR1 is DFQATT and CDR2 is SNEGSKA (reference sequence). The CDR3 nucleotides are TGCAGTGCTACCTTCGGCGTGAACACTGAAGCTTTCTTT. Protein product: CSATFGVNTEAFF.

CDR3 loop: CSARDPGSGAGELFF. The CDR3 coding sequence is TGCAGTGCTAGAGATCCGGGATCCGGAGCCGGGGAGCTGTTTTTT. The chain uses TRBV20-1 and TRBJ2-2, with a possible D match to TRBD2 (5 bases). The germline gives CDR1 DFQATT, CDR2 SNEGSKA (reference sequence). This CDR3 comprises 15 residues. Deletions cut 0 bases from V and 6 bases from J, with 14 bases between.

The chain employs TRBV20-1 and TRBJ2-5; D uncertain. The ends were cut back, 4 bases at V and 5 bases at J, with 8 bases in the middle. Germline V CDR1 and CDR2: DFQATT, SNEGSKA (reference sequence). This CDR3 spans 11 amino acids. CDR3 residues: CSANQPETQYF. The DNA for the CDR3 is TGCAGTGCTAACCAGCCGGAGACCCAGTACTTC.